A single sample is the source of the 27 T cell receptor beta chains below, sequenced in a study of patients and donors after allogeneic stem cell transplantation (TCRdb year 2020). The library was built by means of RT-PCR. The instrument given in TCRdb is NextSeq 550. TCRdb took the public reads, trimmed them with fastp at Q25, ran MiXCR for clone calling and kept in-frame beta chains. Rows with one shared CDR3 protein collapse into an entry with the most common genes and DNA. Here the sample has over 200,000 distinct CDR3 sequences; around 41% occur a single time. The top ten constitute approximately 10% of the sample. Sequenced: blood, either unsorted or a sorted T cell fraction (not recorded which). All receptors derive from a human donor who was either an allogeneic HSCT recipient or a stem cell or donor lymphocyte infusion donor (not recorded which). It is not recorded whose cells these are; they may come from a transplant donor.

This clonotype was detected only a few times. This chain connects TRBV9 to TRBJ2-1; 9 positions agree with TRBD1. The CDR3 has 18 amino acids. CDR1 and CDR2 (germline): SGDLS, YYNGEE. J was trimmed by 5 bases and V by 0 bases; bases with no gene match: 12. The CDR3 DNA is TGTGCCAGCAGCGTAGTAGGGGTCACAGGGGGCAATCACAATGAGCAGTTCTTC. Translated, it gives CASSVVGVTGGNHNEQFF.

This chain links TRBV6-2 or TRBV6-3 with TRBJ2-3, with 11 positions matching TRBD2. The CDR3 consists of 17 residues. Germline assignment: CDR1 MNHEY and CDR2 SVGEGT. The J segment lost 6 bases and the V segment lost 2 bases, leaving 10 bases of the junction unmatched. The CDR3 reads CASSYRLLAGGGDTQYF. The DNA of the CDR3 is TGTGCCAGCAGTTACCGCCTCCTAGCGGGGGGAGGGGATACGCAGTATTTT.

This clonotype came up a few times. The chain carries TRBV29-1 and TRBJ1-3; 7 bases fit TRBD1. CDR1 is SQVTM, CDR2 ANQGSEA, per germline. J was trimmed by 2 bases and V by 2 bases; bases with no gene match: 3. The CDR3 totals 14 residues. CDR3 amino acids: CSVERDRAGNTIYF. As DNA, the CDR3 is TGCAGCGTTGAAAGAGACAGGGCTGGAAACACCATATATTTT.

The V and J genes are TRBV29-1 and TRBJ1-2; 8 bases map to TRBD1. This CDR3 spans 13 amino acids. Germline CDR1 and CDR2: SQVTM and ANQGSEA. Trimming removed 6 bases from V and 3 bases from J; junction bases left unmatched: 6. For the CDR3, the DNA is TGCAGCGTCGGACAGGGCCCGGACTATGGCTACACCTTC. This codes for CSVGQGPDYGYTF.

V and J are TRBV20-1 and TRBJ2-6, with D perhaps given as TRBD1 or TRBD2 (6 bases each). The germline V and J ends were trimmed by 6 bases and 1 base, with 22 bases remaining between them. CDR3 length equals 18 residues. Germline CDR1 DFQATT, CDR2 SNEGSKA (reference sequence). The CDR3 region has the DNA TGCAGTGCCTCCCCGGTGAGGGGGGCCCTTTCTGGGGCCAACGTCCTGACTTTC. Translating it yields CSASPVRGALSGANVLTF.

By sample fraction, this clonotype is large. This chain joins TRBV24-1 and TRBJ2-5; 11 nucleotides agree with TRBD1. Germline CDR1 KGHDR, CDR2 SFDVKD. Trimming cost V 4 bases and J 4 bases; bases outside gene matches: 7. The CDR3 contains 16 residues. The CDR3 DNA is TGTGCCACCAGTGACGCGGGACAGGGGGAGCGAGAGACCCAGTACTTC. It yields the protein CATSDAGQGERETQYF.

This clonotype was seen a few times. This chain links TRBV12-3 or TRBV12-4 with TRBJ2-5; 8 nucleotides align to TRBD1. V lost 5 bases to trimming and J lost 5 bases; unmatched junction nucleotides: 4. This CDR3 spans 13 amino acids. Written as DNA, the CDR3 is TGTGCCAGCAGTCAGGGGGCATGGGAGACCCAGTACTTC. Its protein product is CASSQGAWETQYF.

This clonotype has just a few counts. This rearrangement joins TRBV12-3 or TRBV12-4 to TRBJ1-6; a weak D match, TRBD1 (5 bases). The CDR3 contains 14 residues. Trimming took 6 bases from V and 7 from J, leaving 13 bases between them. CDR3 sequence reads: CASRPLDRNSPLHF. Written as DNA, the CDR3 is TGTGCCAGCAGGCCCTTAGACAGAAATTCACCCCTCCACTTT.

This clonotype has more than one count but fewer than ten. This chain connects TRBV29-1 to TRBJ1-1; the D is unclear. Between the trimmed V and J ends, which lost 1 base and 0 bases, there was a span of 9 bases. This CDR3 is built from 14 residues. The germline V gene has CDR1 SQVTM and CDR2 ANQGSEA. The CDR3 DNA reads as TGCAGCGTTGAAGCTTTACATCTGAACACTGAAGCTTTCTTT. Its protein is CSVEALHLNTEAFF.

The chain combines TRBV5-1 with TRBJ2-3, with 12 nucleotides matching TRBD2. The CDR3 is made up of 17 amino acids. CDR1 and CDR2 from the germline V gene are SGHRS and YFSETQ. V trimming: 0 bases; J trimming: 1 base; junction bases outside the gene matches: 3. In DNA form, the CDR3 reads TGCGCCAGCAGCTTGGCGACTAGCGGGGGCCGCACAGATACGCAGTATTTT. Amino acids: CASSLATSGGRTDTQYF.

The chain carries TRBV5-1 and TRBJ2-7, with D possibly called TRBD1 or TRBD2 (5 bases each). CDR3 length equals 17 residues. Trimming took off 0 bases at V and 0 bases at J, with 16 bases between the two ends. Germline lookup yields CDR1 SGHRS and CDR2 YFSETQ. For the CDR3, the DNA is TGCGCCAGCAGCTTGGTGGTGTTGGGGACCAGCTCCTACGAGCAGTACTTC. Residues: CASSLVVLGTSSYEQYF.

A few counts support this clonotype. The rearrangement joins TRBV7-3 to TRBJ2-1; 9 bases line up with TRBD2. CDR1 SGHTA and CDR2 FQGTGA come from the germline V gene. V dropped 0 bases and J dropped 10; count of bases not matched to a gene: 1. The length of the CDR3 is 13 residues. CDR3 region: CASSLTTSGEQFF. The CDR3 nucleotides are TGTGCCAGCAGCTTAACGACTAGCGGAGAGCAGTTCTTC.

The chain combines TRBV12-3 or TRBV12-4 with TRBJ2-3; no definite D call. This CDR3 spans 12 amino acids. V lost 6 bases, J lost 2 bases, and 6 bases lay in between. Here the CDR3 DNA reads TGTGCCAGCAGCATCTACACAGATACGCAGTATTTT. Residues: CASSIYTDTQYF.

J is TRBJ1-2 and V is TRBV20-1; the D gene is possibly TRBD1 (6 bases). The CDR3 has 15 amino acids. V dropped 6 bases and J dropped 3 bases, with 20 bases sitting between them. Germline loops: CDR1 DFQATT, CDR2 SNEGSKA (reference sequence). The CDR3 DNA sequence: TGCAGTGCGAACGGGGGCGGCTCCTACTACTATGGCTACACCTTC. Amino acids: CSANGGGSYYYGYTF.

Notes on this clonotype: The junction does not match germline at one end; this may be a read error. The chain couples TRBV20-1 to TRBJ2-3, with 7 bases identical to TRBD2. Germline V gives CDR1 DFQATT, CDR2 SNEGSKA (reference sequence). This CDR3 has 13 residues. This CDR3 is CSASATSRDTQYF. CDR3 DNA: TGCAGTGCTAGCGCGACTAGCAGAGATACGCAGTATTTT.

This sequence joins TRBV29-1 and TRBJ2-7, with D possibly called TRBD1 or TRBD2 (5 bases each). The V end lost 2 bases, the J end lost 0 bases, and 14 bases lay between the germline ends. The V gene's germline CDR1 is SQVTM and CDR2 ANQGSEA. The CDR3 totals 15 residues. The CDR3 DNA reads as TGCAGCGTTGAACGGCAGGGAGTCGGCTCCTACGAGCAGTACTTC. Translation: CSVERQGVGSYEQYF.

With respect to this clonotype: One end of the junction varies from germline; a read error may be responsible. The J gene is TRBJ1-3, the V gene TRBV20-1, with 7 bases fitting TRBD1. CDR1 DFQATT and CDR2 SNEGSKA come from the germline V gene (reference sequence). The CDR3 runs to 12 residues. CDR3 sequence (DNA): TGCAGTGCTGGGAGGGAGACTACAGGGGCCACCTTT. This gives the protein CSAGRETTGATF.

Notes on this clonotype: Mismatch with germline at one junction end may stem from a read error. The chain couples TRBV9 to TRBJ2-7; D not resolved. In germline, CDR1 is SGDLS, CDR2 YYNGEE. The CDR3 contains 12 residues. CDR3 sequence: CASSGRSYEQYF. The CDR3 DNA follows: TGTGCTAGCAGTGGACGGTCCTACGAGCAGTACTTC.

V and J are TRBV7-3 and TRBJ1-2, with D tentatively TRBD1 (6 bases). The germline V and J ends were trimmed by 5 bases and 5 bases, with 12 bases remaining between them. The CDR3 is 13 amino acids. CDR1 and CDR2 (germline): SGHTA, FQGTGA. Here the CDR3 reads CASSPDGQYGYTF. The CDR3 bases are TGTGCCAGCAGCCCCGACGGACAGTATGGCTACACCTTC.

This clonotype was detected only a few times. The J gene is TRBJ2-7, the V gene TRBV4-2, with unresolved D. The length of the CDR3 is 15 residues. Trimming removed 2 bases at V and 3 bases at J, with 14 bases between. Germline assignment: CDR1 LGHNA and CDR2 YNFKEQ. The CDR3 DNA is TGTGCCAGCAGCCAAAGCCGTTATCAGAGCTACGAGCAGTACTTC. Amino acids: CASSQSRYQSYEQYF.

The rearrangement uses TRBV10-2 and TRBJ2-3, with 12 positions matching TRBD1. There are 16 residues in the CDR3. After removal of 2 bases from V and 6 bases from J, the junction contained 6 bases not matched to a gene. The germline V gene has CDR1 WSHSY and CDR2 SAAADI. The CDR3 here is CASSEGGQGAWDTQYF. CDR3 DNA sequence: TGCGCCAGCAGTGAGGGGGGACAGGGGGCATGGGATACGCAGTATTTT.

This clonotype was counted only a few times. The chain couples TRBV4-1 to TRBJ2-3; 9 bases are a match to TRBD2. J was trimmed by 2 bases and V by 3 bases; bases with no gene match: 12. The CDR3 is 18 residues long. The germline V gene encodes CDR1 MGHRA and CDR2 YSYEKL. The CDR3 bases are TGCGCCAGCAGCCATCCCCTTGCGGCTAGCGGGGACACAGATACGCAGTATTTT. Translation: CASSHPLAASGDTDTQYF.

This clonotype was observed a few times. The chain couples TRBV2 to TRBJ1-4; D is unresolved. There are 10 residues in the CDR3. The V end was cut by 6 bases, the J end by 14 bases, with 10 bases between. CDR1 and CDR2 from the germline V gene are SNHLY and FYNNEI. CDR3 residues: CASSAGRLFF. The CDR3 coding sequence is TGTGCCAGCAGCGCGGGCAGGCTGTTTTTT. Looking up the rest from reference TRBV2 and TRBJ1-4 gives the full variable domain: EPEVTQTPSHQVTQMGQEVILRCVPISNHLYFYWYRQILGQKVEFLVSFYNNEISEKSEIFDDQFSVERPDGSNFTLKIRSTKLEDSAMYFCASSAGRLFFGSGTQLSVL.

The chain employs TRBV3-1 and TRBJ1-5, with a weak D call TRBD1 (5 bases). V was clipped by 3 bases and J by 5 bases, with 14 bases between them. The CDR3 is 15 residues long. Germline CDR1 LGHDT, CDR2 YNNKEL (reference sequence). The CDR3 DNA sequence: TGTGCCAGCAGCCACGGACCTACGGGGGATCAGCCCCAGCATTTT. It codes for CASSHGPTGDQPQHF.

This clonotype was found a few times. V gene TRBV20-1 combines with J gene TRBJ1-1, with D uncertain. The germline V gene has CDR1 DFQATT and CDR2 SNEGSKA (reference sequence). The V and J ends lost 0 bases and 5 bases respectively, with 16 bases between them. The CDR3 consists of 15 residues. DNA for the CDR3: TGCAGTGCTAGAGATATCCTGGGAGGAAAGACTGAAGCTTTCTTT. This gives the protein CSARDILGGKTEAFF.

The V and J genes are TRBV28 and TRBJ1-1; tentative D call: TRBD1 (5 bases). Germline CDR1 and CDR2: MDHEN and SYDVKM. This CDR3 comprises 15 residues. V shed 7 bases and J shed 3 bases, with 18 bases lying between them. The CDR3 bases are TGTGCCAGCACCCTAGGGGAAGCCAAGGACACTGAAGCTTTCTTT. Encoded protein: CASTLGEAKDTEAFF. Based on the CDR3 plus reference TRBV28 and TRBJ1-1, the full variable domain is DVKVTQSSRYLVKRTGEKVFLECVQDMDHENMFWYRQDPGLGLRLIYFSYDVKMKEKGDIPEGYSVSREKKERFSLILESASTNQTSMYLCASTLGEAKDTEAFFGQGTRLTVV.

The table lists this clonotype with many counts. The CDR3 region is CASSETSTGWGYTF. The CDR3 DNA reads as TGCGCCAGCAGTGAGACATCGACAGGTTGGGGCTACACCTTC. The rearrangement uses TRBV10-2 and TRBJ1-2, with TRBD1 as a possible D gene (6 bases). The V end lost 2 bases, the J end lost 8 bases, and 15 bases lay between the germline ends. The CDR3 length is 14 residues. Germline CDR1 reads WSHSY; CDR2 reads SAAADI.